One and the same sample provided the 25 T cell receptor beta chains below, sequenced in a study of cytomegalovirus exposure and HLA in healthy donors. Researchers ran the PCR with 60 Vbeta and 13 Jbeta primers. The protocol was immunoSEQ multiplex PCR, while the TCRdb copy is restricted to in-frame clones and leaves out a portion. The table lists over 65,000 clones, approximately 80% of them singletons, with over 10% in the top ten. The sequenced material came from PBMCs. The receptor source for this set is a human donor in good health.

The rearrangement links TRBV18 to TRBJ1-4; 8 bases line up with TRBD1. The CDR3 covers 14 residues. Trimming removed 5 bases from V and 3 bases from J; junction bases left unmatched: 2. In germline, CDR1 is KGHSH, CDR2 LQKENI. The DNA of the CDR3 is TGTGCCAGCTCAAGGACAGGGCCTAATGAAAAACTGTTTTTT. Its translation is CASSRTGPNEKLFF.

This clone was seen more than once but under ten times. This chain links TRBV5-6 with TRBJ1-4; no firm D call. CDR1 is SGHDT and CDR2 is YYEEEE in the germline V gene. This CDR3 contains 14 residues. The V and J ends lost 0 bases and 10 bases respectively, with 13 bases between them. CDR3 region: CASSLVHSGGKLFF. The CDR3 DNA reads as TGTGCCAGCAGCTTGGTGCATTCGGGAGGAAAACTGTTTTTT.

This clone turned up a few times. The chain recombines TRBV6-1 with TRBJ1-2; 9 bases align to TRBD1. CDR1 is MNHNS, CDR2 SASEGT, per germline. The ends lost 6 bases at V and 8 bases at J; junction bases unmatched: 10. The length of the CDR3 is 14 residues. The CDR3 DNA sequence: TGTGCCAGCAGGGACAGGGGCCGATTATCCGGCTACACCTTC. Its protein is CASRDRGRLSGYTF.

The chain links TRBV29-1 to TRBJ2-3; a possible D gene is TRBD1 (6 bases). Germline V gene lookup returns CDR1 SQVTM and CDR2 ANQGSEA. This CDR3 spans 18 amino acids. V dropped 3 bases and J dropped 9 bases, with 31 bases sitting between them. The DNA of the CDR3 is TGCAGCGTTGACGGGACACCAGAAACAGCACAGGCATCTAGGACGCAGTATTTT. This codes for CSVDGTPETAQASRTQYF.

This clone was counted between two and nine times. J is TRBJ2-7 and V is TRBV2; a possible D gene is TRBD1 (6 bases). The CDR3 extends over 18 amino acids. V was cut by 6 bases and J by 0 bases, with 24 bases left in between. Germline CDR1 reads SNHLY; CDR2 reads FYNNEI. This CDR3 is CASSDPVAGASNSYEQYF. The CDR3 DNA reads TGTGCCAGCAGCGACCCGGTGGCAGGGGCTTCAAACTCCTACGAGCAGTACTTC.

The chain joins TRBV7-9 to TRBJ2-5; D may be TRBD1 (5 bases). V was clipped by 1 base and J by 0 bases, with 9 bases between them. CDR1 and CDR2 from the germline V gene are SEHNR and FQNEAQ (reference sequence). There are 15 residues in the CDR3. In nucleotides, the CDR3 is TGTGCCAGCAGCTTAGGCTCCAGGGACCAAGAGACCCAGTACTTC. Residues: CASSLGSRDQETQYF.

The table lists this clone with a count of one. The chain couples TRBV25-1 to TRBJ1-2; tentative D call: TRBD1 (6 bases). The V end lost 3 bases, the J end lost 3 bases, and 14 bases lay between the germline ends. The CDR3 is 15 amino acids. In germline, CDR1 is MGHDK, CDR2 SYGVNS. This CDR3 is CASSEGPGADYGYTF. The CDR3 bases are TGTGCCAGCAGTGAGGGGCCAGGGGCGGACTATGGCTACACCTTC.

The chain is built from TRBV5-4 and TRBJ2-1; D gene ambiguous. This CDR3 region has 14 residues. From germline, CDR1 is SGHNT and CDR2 YYREEE (reference sequence). V was pared by 3 bases and J by 1 base, with 8 bases between. The CDR3 sequence is CASSSRVSYNEQFF. CDR3 DNA: TGTGCCAGCAGCTCCCGGGTGTCCTACAATGAGCAGTTCTTC.

V and J are TRBV7-9 and TRBJ1-1, with a weak D call TRBD1 (6 bases). V was clipped by 4 bases and J by 1 base, with 7 bases between them. The CDR3 has 13 amino acids. Germline CDR1 is SEHNR and CDR2 is FQNEAQ (reference sequence). Written as DNA, the CDR3 is TGTGCCAGCAGCTCGACAGGGAACACTGAAGCTTTCTTT. This sequence encodes CASSSTGNTEAFF. Looking up the rest from reference TRBV7-9 and TRBJ1-1 gives the full variable domain: DTGVSQNPRHKITKRGQNVTFRCDPISEHNRLYWYRQTLGQGPEFLTYFQNEAQLEKSRLLSDRFSAERPKGSFSTLEIQRTEQGDSAMYLCASSSTGNTEAFFGQGTRLTVV.

The gene calls are TRBV27 and TRBJ2-1; D gene unclear. The CDR3 loop spans 12 amino acids. Trimming took 8 bases from V and 9 from J, leaving 14 bases between them. Per the germline V gene, CDR1 is MNHEY and CDR2 is SMNVEV (reference sequence). This CDR3 is CASAPGEAEQFF. The CDR3 DNA follows: TGTGCCAGCGCCCCCGGTGAGGCTGAGCAGTTCTTC.

The chain's CDR3 is CASSLGGVTEAFF. DNA for the CDR3: TGTGCCAGCAGCTTGGGCGGGGTCACTGAAGCTTTCTTT. This sequence joins TRBV5-6 and TRBJ1-1; D ambiguous. The CDR3 covers 13 residues. V shed 0 bases and J shed 4 bases, with 7 bases lying between them. Germline V gene lookup returns CDR1 SGHDT and CDR2 YYEEEE.

The rearrangement joins TRBV6-5 to TRBJ2-1, with D perhaps matching TRBD2 (6 bases). From germline, CDR1 is MNHEY and CDR2 SVGAGI. Trimming took 2 bases from V and 3 from J, leaving 8 bases between them. The CDR3 sequence is 14 residues long. This CDR3 reads CASSYRGGYNEQFF. In DNA form, the CDR3 reads TGTGCCAGCAGTTACAGGGGAGGCTACAATGAGCAGTTCTTC.

This clone has just one count. The rearrangement joins TRBV2 to TRBJ2-5; unclear D gene. The germline V gene has CDR1 SNHLY and CDR2 FYNNEI. V was trimmed by 1 base and J by 1 base, leaving 13 bases between them. The length of the CDR3 is 16 residues. CDR3 DNA sequence: TGTGCCAGCAGTGAAGATCGGAGAGTACCCCAAGAGACCCAGTACTTC. It yields the protein CASSEDRRVPQETQYF.

V is TRBV6-1 and J is TRBJ2-3; 8 bases agree with TRBD2. In germline, CDR1 is MNHNS, CDR2 SASEGT. V lost 2 bases to trimming and J lost 5 bases; unmatched junction nucleotides: 9. The CDR3 covers 16 residues. The CDR3 is CASSETGGPGGDTQYF. In DNA, the CDR3 is TGTGCCAGCAGTGAAACGGGGGGGCCCGGTGGAGATACGCAGTATTTT.

This chain links TRBV10-1 with TRBJ2-2; no firm D call. V lost 5 bases, J lost 6 bases, and 19 bases lay in between. The CDR3 loop spans 16 amino acids. In germline, CDR1 is WNHNN, CDR2 SYGVQD (reference sequence). Here the CDR3 DNA reads TGCGCCAGCAGTAACCTCGGTCTGGAAGGAGCCGGGGAGCTGTTTTTT. It specifies CASSNLGLEGAGELFF.

The chain is built from TRBV6-5 and TRBJ1-4; TRBD1 is a possible D gene (5 bases). Trimming took 8 bases from V and 4 from J, leaving 14 bases between them. Germline lookup yields CDR1 MNHEY and CDR2 SVGAGI. This CDR3 comprises 14 residues. The CDR3, as DNA: TGTGCCAGCCATGGGGGACTGAGTAATGAAAAACTGTTTTTT. Translation gives CASHGGLSNEKLFF.

The chain links TRBV5-4 to TRBJ1-6; D is ambiguous. Germline V gene sequence: CDR1 SGHNT, CDR2 YYREEE (reference sequence). The length of the CDR3 is 14 residues. Trimming removed 0 bases from V and 10 bases from J, with 11 bases in between. The CDR3 DNA reads as TGTGCCAGCAGCTTGGCTACAGAGAGCTCACCCCTCCACTTT. Protein sequence: CASSLATESSPLHF.

The chain joins TRBV7-9 to TRBJ2-2; D may be TRBD1 (6 bases). Trimming removed 5 bases at V and 4 bases at J, with 14 bases between. The CDR3 has 15 amino acids. Germline V gene data show CDR1 as SEHNR and CDR2 as FQNEAQ (reference sequence). As DNA, the CDR3 is TGTGCCAGCAGCGAAGGACAGATCACCACCGGGGAGCTGTTTTTT. Its translation: CASSEGQITTGELFF.

V gene TRBV11-2 combines with J gene TRBJ2-7, with 10 bases that match TRBD2. CDR1 and CDR2 (germline): SGHAT, FQNNGV. J lost 3 bases, V lost 4 bases, and 6 bases had no gene match. The CDR3 extends over 15 amino acids. The DNA of the CDR3 is TGTGCCAGCAGCTCTAGCGGGGGCCAGGGCTACGAGCAGTACTTC. Protein: CASSSSGGQGYEQYF.

The chain recombines TRBV5-4 with TRBJ2-3, with TRBD1 identical over 7 bases. The CDR3 length is 15 residues. Losses at the gene ends were 3 bases for V and 3 bases for J; bases not matched to a gene: 7. Germline CDR1 SGHNT, CDR2 YYREEE (reference sequence). The DNA of the CDR3 is TGTGCCAGCAGCTCTAGACAGGGCCTTACAGATACGCAGTATTTT. Translation: CASSSRQGLTDTQYF.

V is TRBV30 and J is TRBJ2-1; 11 nucleotides align to TRBD2. There are 14 residues in the CDR3. Germline V gene data show CDR1 as GTSNPN and CDR2 as SVGIG (reference sequence). V was clipped by 2 bases and J by 9 bases; unmatched bases: 6. This CDR3 reads CAWSFSGGASEQFF. The CDR3 DNA is TGTGCCTGGAGTTTTAGCGGGGGGGCCAGTGAGCAGTTCTTC.

The chain has TRBV6-4 and TRBJ1-4, with D perhaps matching TRBD1 (6 bases). V lost 3 bases and J lost 3, with 20 bases in between. The V gene's germline CDR1 is MRHNA and CDR2 SNTAGT. This CDR3 comprises 18 residues. The DNA of the CDR3 is TGTGCCAGCAGTGAATCCGGGACACCCTTTATCCCTAATGAAAAACTGTTTTTT. It encodes CASSESGTPFIPNEKLFF.

Details on this clone: At one boundary the junction diverges from the germline segment, which might be a read error. The chain uses TRBV5-6 and TRBJ1-2, with a weak D call TRBD1 (6 bases). Per the germline V gene, CDR1 is SGHDT and CDR2 is YYEEEE. This CDR3 contains 16 residues. CDR3 in amino acids: CASSLFNRAFSRGYPF. The CDR3 DNA sequence: TGTGCCAGCAGCTTGTTCAACAGGGCCTTTTCTAGGGGCTACCCCTTC.

The chain couples TRBV30 to TRBJ1-1, with 10 bases fitting TRBD1. With 7 bases clipped from V and 4 bases from J, the junction kept 3 bases outside the gene matches. CDR3 length: 12 residues. Germline values: CDR1 GTSNPN, CDR2 SVGIG (reference sequence). In nucleotides, the CDR3 is TGTGCCTCGGGACAGGGGAGCACTGAAGCTTTCTTT. Protein sequence: CASGQGSTEAFF.

Written as DNA, the CDR3 is TGTGCCAGCAGCCCTAGGGTCGGGACAGGGATATATGGCTACACCTTC. Residues: CASSPRVGTGIYGYTF. This chain joins TRBV7-8 and TRBJ1-2, with 9 bases aligning to TRBD1. Germline lookup yields CDR1 SGHVS and CDR2 FQNEAQ. J gave up 5 bases and V 5 bases, and 12 bases lay outside the gene matches. The CDR3 covers 16 residues.